The 28 T cell receptor beta chains below all came from one sample that was sequenced in a study of blood T cell repertoires in COVID-19. Data came from immunoSEQ multiplex PCR; TCRdb stores just in-frame clones and leaves some out. The sample comprises 75,000 to 95,000 clones, around nine tenths of which are singletons, and about 20% rests with the top ten. The sample was peripheral blood. The receptor set was obtained from a human donor in a cohort sampled during active COVID-19.

The J gene is TRBJ1-3, the V gene TRBV7-9, with D possibly being TRBD1 (6 bases). This CDR3 comprises 15 residues. V shed 5 bases and J shed 3 bases, with 14 bases lying between them. Germline V gene data show CDR1 as SEHNR and CDR2 as FQNEAQ (reference sequence). As DNA, the CDR3 is TGTGCCAGCAGCCACCCGGACAGCGGTGGAAACACCATATATTTT. As protein: CASSHPDSGGNTIYF.

The chain combines TRBV5-1 with TRBJ2-7; D is possibly TRBD1 (5 bases). The CDR3 has 13 amino acids. CDR1 is SGHRS, CDR2 YFSETQ, per germline. Trimming took off 3 bases at V and 2 bases at J, with 9 bases between the two ends. The CDR3 DNA follows: TGCGCCAGCAGCTGGGGCACCACCTACGAGCAGTACTTC. Protein product: CASSWGTTYEQYF.

V and J are TRBV4-1 and TRBJ2-3; TRBD2 matches at 9 bases. Germline-derived CDR1 and CDR2 are MGHRA and YSYEKL. The length of the CDR3 is 15 residues. V dropped 5 bases and J dropped 6; count of bases not matched to a gene: 9. CDR3 amino acids: CASSDSSGSSDTQYF. For the CDR3, the DNA is TGCGCCAGCAGCGATAGTAGCGGGAGCTCGGATACGCAGTATTTT.

This rearrangement joins TRBV19 to TRBJ2-7, with 8 nucleotides matching TRBD1. The germline CDR1 and CDR2 sequences are LNHDA and SQIVND (reference sequence). With V trimmed by 4 bases and J by 8 bases, 13 bases remained unmatched. The CDR3 runs to 15 residues. DNA for the CDR3: TGTGCCAGTAGTAGTTCATGGCAGGGGGCTACGAAGCAGTACTTC. Protein: CASSSSWQGATKQYF. The whole variable domain, remainder taken from reference TRBV19 and TRBJ2-7, is DGGITQSPKYLFRKEGQNVTLSCEQNLNHDAMYWYRQDPGQGLRLIYYSQIVNDFQKGDIAEGYSVSREKKESFPLTVTSAQKNPTAFYLCASSSSWQGATKQYFGPGTRLTVT.

The genes are TRBV18 and TRBJ1-2; 7 nucleotides agree with TRBD1. In germline, CDR1 is KGHSH, CDR2 LQKENI. CDR3 length: 16 residues. With V trimmed by 6 bases and J by 0 bases, 10 bases remained unmatched. In DNA, the CDR3 is TGTGCCAGCTCGCCTTTACAGGGGTCATCTAACTATGGCTACACCTTC. Protein product: CASSPLQGSSNYGYTF.

The J gene is TRBJ2-3, the V gene TRBV30; TRBD2 matches at 8 bases. V was pared by 5 bases and J by 2 bases, with 6 bases of the junction left unmatched. The length of the CDR3 is 14 residues. Germline V lookup: CDR1 GTSNPN, CDR2 SVGIG (reference sequence). CDR3: CAWLTSGLTDTQYF. The CDR3 DNA sequence: TGTGCCTGGCTTACTAGCGGCCTCACAGATACGCAGTATTTT.

This sequence joins TRBV14 and TRBJ2-5; D is unclear. The CDR3 loop spans 14 amino acids. The V gene lost 4 bases and the J gene lost 4 bases, with 13 bases spanning the gap. CDR1 and CDR2 (germline): SGHDN, FVKESK. CDR3 sequence reads: CASSRAFAVETQYF. DNA for the CDR3: TGTGCCAGCAGCCGAGCTTTTGCGGTAGAGACCCAGTACTTC.

This clone was counted only a few times. This chain uses TRBV6-5 with TRBJ1-1; D not resolved. The germline gives CDR1 MNHEY, CDR2 SVGAGI. There are 14 residues in the CDR3. Trimming left V 5 bases short and J 8 bases short, with 18 bases between. CDR3 nucleotides: TGTGCCAGCAGTAATGGGGAGGCTAGTACCGAAGCTTTCTTT. The encoded protein is CASSNGEASTEAFF.

The chain uses TRBV28 and TRBJ2-5; D may be TRBD1 (6 bases). Germline loops: CDR1 MDHEN, CDR2 SYDVKM. The CDR3 has 16 amino acids. V lost 3 bases to trimming and J lost 4 bases, with 18 bases between them. The CDR3 nucleotides read TGTGCCAGCAGTTTTCTCAGCAGGGGCAGGATAGAGACCCAGTACTTC. Protein: CASSFLSRGRIETQYF.

CDR3 amino acids: CASSLGGQGADGYTF. CDR3 sequence (DNA): TGCGCCAGCAGCTTGGGGGGACAGGGGGCCGATGGCTACACCTTC. The chain uses TRBV5-1 and TRBJ1-2, with TRBD1 identical over 12 bases. The length of the CDR3 is 15 residues. The germline CDR1 and CDR2 sequences are SGHRS and YFSETQ. V gave up 0 bases and J gave up 6 bases; unmatched junction bases: 3. Full variable domain (outside the CDR3, taken from reference TRBV5-1 and TRBJ1-2): KAGVTQTPRYLIKTRGQQVTLSCSPISGHRSVSWYQQTPGQGLQFLFEYFSETQRNKGNFPGRFSGRQFSNSRSEMNVSTLELGDSALYLCASSLGGQGADGYTFGSGTRLTVV.

The V and J genes are TRBV19 and TRBJ2-1; D perhaps matches TRBD2 (6 bases). The length of the CDR3 is 14 residues. Trimming stripped 1 base from V and 9 bases from J, with 13 bases between. Germline V gene data show CDR1 as LNHDA and CDR2 as SQIVND (reference sequence). DNA of the CDR3: TGTGCCAGTAGTATAGCTTTCGGGCGGGGTGAGCAGTTCTTC. It specifies CASSIAFGRGEQFF.

This chain joins TRBV6-5 and TRBJ1-2; 9 nucleotides agree with TRBD1. The V segment lost 6 bases and the J segment 7 bases; nucleotides outside the gene matches: 9. The length of the CDR3 is 14 residues. The V gene's germline CDR1 is MNHEY and CDR2 SVGAGI. The CDR3 spells CASRPTGGEIGYTF. Here the CDR3 DNA reads TGTGCCAGCAGGCCCACAGGGGGCGAGATTGGCTACACCTTC.

The chain uses TRBV28 and TRBJ2-1; 14 positions match TRBD2. Per the germline V gene, CDR1 is MDHEN and CDR2 is SYDVKM. The trim removed 6 bases at V and 5 bases at J, leaving 6 bases unmatched. CDR3 length equals 16 residues. This chain's CDR3 is CASRPSGLAGDNEQFF. The CDR3 DNA is TGTGCCAGCAGGCCCTCGGGACTAGCGGGGGACAATGAGCAGTTCTTC.

The chain uses TRBV19 and TRBJ1-1; 7 nucleotides agree with TRBD1. The CDR3 length is 14 residues. The J segment lost 0 bases and the V segment lost 5 bases, leaving 3 bases of the junction unmatched. CDR1 and CDR2 from the germline V gene are LNHDA and SQIVND (reference sequence). CDR3 sequence (DNA): TGTGCCAGTAGTCCTGACAGGGTGAACACTGAAGCTTTCTTT. It translates to CASSPDRVNTEAFF. Full variable domain (missing parts from reference TRBV19 and TRBJ1-1): DGGITQSPKYLFRKEGQNVTLSCEQNLNHDAMYWYRQDPGQGLRLIYYSQIVNDFQKGDIAEGYSVSREKKESFPLTVTSAQKNPTAFYLCASSPDRVNTEAFFGQGTRLTVV.

The chain carries TRBV2 and TRBJ2-7, with a tentative D call TRBD1 (5 bases). From germline, CDR1 is SNHLY and CDR2 FYNNEI. The V end lost 6 bases, the J end lost 4 bases, and 13 bases lay between the germline ends. This CDR3 is 13 amino acids long. The CDR3 here is CASSFGHLYEQYF. In DNA, the CDR3 is TGTGCCAGCAGCTTCGGACACCTTTACGAGCAGTACTTC.

This chain links TRBV6-5 with TRBJ1-4, with D tentatively TRBD1 (5 bases). The CDR3 consists of 13 residues. The V end was cut by 8 bases, the J end by 6 bases, with 13 bases between. CDR1 MNHEY and CDR2 SVGAGI come from the germline V gene. This CDR3 is CASGPWGDEKLFF. The CDR3 DNA follows: TGTGCCAGCGGTCCTTGGGGCGATGAAAAACTGTTTTTT.

The rearrangement joins TRBV6-5 to TRBJ2-2, with D perhaps TRBD1 (6 bases). Trimming removed 8 bases from V and 8 bases from J, with 18 bases in between. CDR3 length equals 14 residues. Per germline, CDR1 MNHEY and CDR2 SVGAGI. CDR3 DNA sequence: TGTGCCAGCGGTCCCATGCAGGGGCCGGGGGAGCTGTTTTTT. Amino acids: CASGPMQGPGELFF.

This clone was found once. The chain joins TRBV28 to TRBJ2-5, with 11 bases matching TRBD2. Germline V gene lookup returns CDR1 MDHEN and CDR2 SYDVKM. The J segment lost 2 bases and the V segment lost 7 bases, leaving 6 bases of the junction unmatched. The CDR3 sequence is 15 residues long. This CDR3 reads CASTLAGGIQETQYF. DNA for the CDR3: TGTGCCAGCACCTTAGCGGGAGGGATTCAAGAGACCCAGTACTTC.

The chain links TRBV11-2 to TRBJ2-7; D unresolved. Germline lookup yields CDR1 SGHAT and CDR2 FQNNGV. This CDR3 spans 12 amino acids. V was clipped by 5 bases and J by 4 bases, with 9 bases between them. The CDR3 DNA reads TGTGCCAGCAGCCAAACCGCGTACGAGCAGTACTTC. This translates into CASSQTAYEQYF. Looking up the rest from reference TRBV11-2 and TRBJ2-7 gives the full variable domain: EAGVAQSPRYKIIEKRQSVAFWCNPISGHATLYWYQQILGQGPKLLIQFQNNGVVDDSQLPKDRFSAERLKGVDSTLKIQPAKLEDSAVYLCASSQTAYEQYFGPGTRLTVT.

Only one count was recorded for this clone. V and J are TRBV9 and TRBJ2-3; TRBD2 aligns across 8 bases. Germline values: CDR1 SGDLS, CDR2 YYNGEE. CDR3 size: 16 residues. V shed 7 bases and J 2 bases; nucleotides not matched to a gene: 12. DNA of the CDR3: TGTGCCAGCGAAGGAGGTCGGCGGGGGGCCACAGATACGCAGTATTTT. This translates into CASEGGRRGATDTQYF.

The chain carries TRBV4-1 and TRBJ1-5, with 7 positions matching TRBD1. This CDR3 has 15 amino acids. The V gene end was trimmed by 1 base and the J gene end by 8 bases; junction bases not matched to a gene: 8. Germline V gene lookup returns CDR1 MGHRA and CDR2 YSYEKL. The CDR3 nucleotides are TGCGCCAGCAGCCAAGCCCAGGGGGGCGGAGAGCCCCAGCATTTT. This codes for CASSQAQGGGEPQHF.

The genes are TRBV10-2 and TRBJ2-7; 7 bases align to TRBD1. With V trimmed by 7 bases and J by 5 bases, 8 bases remained unmatched. The CDR3 totals 13 residues. From germline, CDR1 is WSHSY and CDR2 SAAADI. CDR3 residues: CASKIIQGNEQYF. DNA for the CDR3: TGCGCCAGCAAAATCATACAGGGGAACGAGCAGTACTTC.

The CDR3 region has the DNA TGTGCCAGCACCACACGACAGGGAGAGCAGTTCTTC. Amino acids: CASTTRQGEQFF. This sequence joins TRBV12-3 or TRBV12-4 and TRBJ2-1; TRBD1 matches 7 bases. The CDR3 sequence is 12 residues long. V dropped 7 bases and J dropped 10; count of bases not matched to a gene: 7.

This clone has just one count. The V call is TRBV7-2, the J call TRBJ1-1; 7 bases are shared with TRBD1. The germline V gene encodes CDR1 SGHTA and CDR2 FQGNSA. Losses at the gene ends were 5 bases for V and 11 bases for J; bases not matched to a gene: 8. This CDR3 is 12 amino acids long. The CDR3 is CASSPYRGRAFF. The CDR3, as DNA: TGTGCCAGCAGCCCGTACAGGGGTAGGGCTTTCTTT.

The chain links TRBV6-6 to TRBJ1-1, with D perhaps matching TRBD1 (5 bases). The V and J ends lost 0 bases and 10 bases respectively, with 15 bases between them. CDR1 is MNHNY, CDR2 SVGAGI, per germline (reference sequence). The CDR3 runs to 14 residues. CDR3 nucleotide sequence: TGTGCCAGCAGTTACTCGGCGAGAAACACAGGAGCTTTCTTT. This translates into CASSYSARNTGAFF.

The rearrangement uses TRBV23-1 and TRBJ2-7; unclear D gene. TRBV23-1 is an open reading frame whose function is uncertain. Trimming took 2 bases from V and 1 from J, leaving 12 bases between them. The CDR3 has 15 residues. The CDR3, as DNA: TGCGCCAGCAGTCAAACCCAGACTGATTCCTACGAGCAGTACTTC. Translated, it gives CASSQTQTDSYEQYF.

The V and J genes are TRBV7-9 and TRBJ1-2; D is undetermined. V gave up 4 bases and J gave up 6 bases, with 15 bases separating them. This CDR3 region has 14 residues. Germline V CDR1 and CDR2: SEHNR, FQNEAQ (reference sequence). The CDR3 bases are TGTGCCAGCAGCTCCCCTTATGCGATACATGGCTACACCTTC. It translates to CASSSPYAIHGYTF.

V usage is TRBV30 and J usage is TRBJ2-3, with TRBD2 identical over 13 bases. V trimming: 4 bases; J trimming: 7 bases; junction bases outside the gene matches: 8. The CDR3 runs 15 residues. Germline loops: CDR1 GTSNPN, CDR2 SVGIG (reference sequence). CDR3 DNA sequence: TGTGCCTGGAAACTAGCGGGAGGGCCGGGTCATACGCAGTATTTT. This gives the protein CAWKLAGGPGHTQYF.